This T cell receptor (beta chain) comes out of a study of shared clonotypes between healthy human individuals (TCRdb year 2020). About the full investigation: The cohort included three men and a couple of women between 18 and 49 years of age. For each donor, three plates each were used for CD4 naive and CD4 memory, two plates were used for CD8 naive, and one plate was used for CD8 memory. Blood TCR repertoires of about 5 healthy adults were deeply sequenced to estimate repertoire size and the extent of clonotype sharing between individuals. To increase sequencing depth and limit assay-specific biases, TCR repertoire library preparation and sequencing were carried out by different laboratories using diverse techniques. Each donor's leukapheresis produced roughly between about 0.8 and 10 billion PBMCs. Findings and caveats that apply to the study as a whole: Estimated clonotype richness was generally larger for naive than for memory subsets. Roughly 5% of naive CD4, 3% to 4% of naive CD8, around 2.3% of memory CD4, and about 0.4% of memory CD8 clonotypes were shared across several donors. Compared with non-shared clonotypes, clonotypes shared by all four sorted-subset donors had higher generation probabilities. Even with the large sequencing depth, rarefaction of the sorted-subset datasets indicated that sequencing was incomplete. Sampling was limited to blood, and TCR repertoires in tissue likely differ from TCR repertoires in blood. The genetic and exposure-history diversity represented was limited by the small number of donors. Based on pairwise subsampling, the degree of clonotype sharing among donors was expected to be affected by sequencing depth.

Using the deep immunoSEQ assay, multiplex PCR amplified TCR CDR3 regions from genomic DNA. For each cell subset, the extracted genomic DNA was distributed evenly across all wells of several immunoSEQ 96-well plates, and each plate served as one replicate. For sorted subsets, each replicate PCR was loaded with approximately 200 ng genomic DNA, equivalent to 25,000 to 30,000 T cell genomes. Purified libraries were quantified with a Qubit 3.0 fluorometer, sized on a Bioanalyzer 2100, and re-quantified with the KAPA Library Quantification kit. Every immunoSEQ 96-well plate was sequenced on a separate single-read 150-cycle Illumina NextSeq 550 flow cell. Regarding the original processing steps: The immunoSEQ output contained only junctional sequences without quality scores, so filtering could not match that applied to full-length reads. To assign V/J genes and CDR3, sequences were annotated against IMGT germline references using PyIR, a Python wrapper for IgBLAST v1.9. Any read was removed if the V/J assignment was weak (E-value above 1e-6), the CDR3 was missing, or the read contained stop codons, out-of-frame junctions, or ambiguous translated residues. V3J clonotypes were defined as sequences sharing an identical inferred V gene, J gene, and CDR3 amino acid sequence. To compute the percentage overlap between repertoires, the number of shared unique clonotypes was divided by the size of the smaller repertoire. Three approaches were used to assess repertoire richness: RTK rarefaction, the Chao1 estimator, and Recon v2.1 estimates of unobserved clonotypes. Generation probabilities for all TCRbeta clonotypes obtained by the gDNA method from a handful of donors were computed using OLGA. In TCRdb, the immuneACCESS table is reduced to in-frame sequences with V and J assigned. These tables do not hold every clone; where another copy was compared, an unresolved V gene accounts for under half, and the others remain unexplained. The V and J calls and clone size come from that table; D and trimming were worked out from the DNA. For this sample the table gives about 680,000 clones, of which roughly nine tenths were detected only once. Clones ranked in the top ten supply 24% of the sample.

CD8 naive samples consisted of CD45RO-negative cells that were positively selected for CCR7, yielding a CD45RA+CCR7+ population without TemRA cells. Donors were healthy HIV-negative adults with no recently reported acute infections or vaccinations. Only Caucasian adults living in Nashville, Tennessee, USA were represented among the donors. Blood was collected by leukapheresis, and PBMCs were isolated by Ficoll-Histopaque density gradient centrifugation and then cryopreserved in liquid nitrogen vapor phase. Analytical flow cytometry was used to check the purity and quantity of each magnetically sorted T cell population. Genomic DNA was isolated from every sorted fraction and measured by UV absorbance on a Nanodrop 2000c. The germline V gene gives CDR1 as SGHRS and CDR2 as YFSETQ. V is clipped by 3 bases and J by 2 bases, and the sequence between their germline boundaries is 16 bases long. Its CDR3 holds 16 amino acids, cysteine through phenylalanine. Only the CDR3 DNA stays, 48 bases, in frame from base 1.

This clone was detected only once. Its antigen is not yet known. No much larger clonotype is one base removed from it; base qualities were not supplied. This clonotype was obtained from a man aged 25-45 years in good health. The sequencing sample was made of naive CD8+ T cells sorted from blood. The sample's cell subset or site label, in plain terms: CD45RA+CCR7+. The sequence is built from TRBV5-1 and TRBJ2-3; perhaps TRBD2 is the D gene, with 6 bases matching. The CDR3: CASSSDEDYNTDTQYF. The DNA is as follows: TGCGCCAGCAGCTCGGATGAGGACTATAACACAGATACGCAGTATTTT.